The 2 T cell receptor beta chains below all came from one sample that was sequenced in a study of response to subunit inactivated influenza vaccine. TCRdb independently ran MiXCR on the RT-PCR reads; one entry per CDR3 protein. This sample yields roughly 790,000 distinct CDR3 sequences, of which roughly 20% are seen a single time; 10% belongs to the top ten. Sequenced here: PBMCs from blood, sampled less than 6 days after vaccination. These receptors came from a man aged 50-59 years who received an inactivated influenza vaccine.

This clonotype was seen only a few times. The rearrangement links TRBV18 to TRBJ2-1, with 9 bases lining up with TRBD2. V trimming: 6 bases; J trimming: 7 bases; junction bases outside the gene matches: 7. The CDR3 contains 14 residues. Per germline, CDR1 KGHSH and CDR2 LQKENI. The CDR3 bases are TGTGCCAGCTCTATCCTGGGACTAGCAAATGAGCAGTTCTTC. Its protein product is CASSILGLANEQFF.

The table lists this clonotype with a few counts. This chain joins TRBV12-3 or TRBV12-4 and TRBJ2-5; TRBD1 matches 7 bases. J lost 1 base, V lost 6 bases, and 8 bases had no gene match. This CDR3 has 15 residues. CDR3 region: CASSPWTGSQETQYF. The CDR3 DNA follows: TGTGCCAGCAGCCCCTGGACAGGTTCCCAAGAGACCCAGTACTTC.